The sequence of this TCR beta chain was determined in a study of shared T cell receptors in the human thymus. This clone was counted between two and nine times. Produced via immunoSEQ multiplex PCR; TCRdb's table is partial and in-frame only. The sample has hundreds of thousands of clones, about four fifths seen once. The trim removed 4 bases at V and 3 bases at J, leaving 14 bases unmatched. The CDR3 length is 18 residues. Germline V gives CDR1 PRHDT, CDR2 FYEKMQ (reference sequence). This sample also belongs to another study, concerning human thymus T cells. That report adds: Healthy Finnish infants undergoing corrective surgery for congenital heart defects were used as donors. Thymus specimens were resections from corrective heart surgery. Thymic and blood repertoires seemed to show skewed V and J gene use. Unrelated individuals reportedly shared highly overlapping thymic TCR repertoires.

What was sequenced was thymocytes. The source is a boy in the first two years of life with a congenital heart defect. V usage is TRBV13 and J usage is TRBJ2-3; TRBD2 matches 9 bases. In DNA form, the CDR3 reads TGTGCCAGCAGCTGGGGGATACCAGGTCTAGCGGGAACAGATACGCAGTATTTT. It yields the protein CASSWGIPGLAGTDTQYF.